A single T cell receptor beta chain is shown here with its context. Its antigen is currently unknown. This sample is part of a study of long-term antiretroviral therapy in people with HIV. There are 16 residues in the CDR3. With V trimmed by 4 bases and J by 7 bases, 6 bases remained unmatched. The germline gives CDR1 LGHNA, CDR2 YSLEER. Survey level was the resolution at which the v3.0 immunoSEQ assay ran. The method was immunoSEQ multiplex PCR; TCRdb's version includes in-frame clones alone and lacks a portion of them. The sample holds about 30,000 clones, around 94% seen once. Per donor, at least one pre-ART and at least two post-ART PBMC samples were obtained. Study results and caveats: Controls had broader CDR3 length ranges than HIV repertoires did.

The sequencing here drew on unsorted PBMCs, taken just over 5 years after starting antiretroviral therapy. The rearrangement links TRBV4-3 to TRBJ1-6; 11 bases align to TRBD1. The TCR comes from a woman between 45 and 65 years old with HIV. The CDR3 DNA is TGCGCCAGCAGCCGGGACAGGGGGGGAGAAAATTCACCCCTCCACTTT. Residues: CASSRDRGGENSPLHF.